This T cell receptor (beta chain) was retrieved from a study of regulatory T cells in long-lasting Graves disease (TCRdb year 2021). The study in broad terms: Persistent Graves' disease was defined as antithyroid drug treatment for over 5 years with persistently positive TSH receptor autoantibodies. The study took place in China and was registered as a clinical trial. A total of 35 or so samples underwent TCR sequencing: approximately 13 from persistent and about 20 from newly diagnosed Graves' disease patients. Peripheral blood TCR sequencing and RNA sequencing compared persistent Graves' disease patients with newly diagnosed Graves' disease patients. On average, persistent Graves' disease patients in the clinical cohort had been on antithyroid drugs for about 9.7 years.

On the study overall, not on this receptor specifically: Sequencing and analysis were restricted to the TCR beta chain. Patients with persistent disease shared more public clonotypes (around 3,000) than newly diagnosed patients did (more than 900). Compared with newly diagnosed patients, persistent Graves' disease patients had lower TCR Shannon entropy and fewer highly expanded clones, which suggests clonal expansion. The authors noted that the small sample size was a limitation that may lower accuracy. Peripheral blood alone was examined, since thyroid tissue, which constituted the primary lesion, could not be accessed.

The library was obtained by multiplex PCR. Sequencing was performed on an Illumina HiSeq 4000. To build TCR beta libraries, CDR3 regions were amplified by Arm-PCR using iRepertoire HTBI primers. Gel purification was performed on PCR products prior to sequencing. In the paper's pipeline: Gene usage analysis of CDR3 amino acid clonotypes used the 62 TRBV and 12 to 15 TRBJ segments found across samples. Filtered high-quality paired reads were merged into contigs using COPE and FqMerger. BLAST was used to align contigs to the IMGT TRBV, TRBD and TRBJ reference genes, and CDR3 was defined following IMGT. Any clonotype with a frequency above 0.1% was counted as a highly expanded clone. Shannon entropy served as the measure of repertoire diversity, while the Gini coefficient captured V-J evenness. A clonotype found in more than one individual was treated as public. The public sequencing data were trimmed at Q25 with fastp and processed into clonotypes with MiXCR by TCRdb, which kept only in-frame beta chains. Rows merge per CDR3 protein into single entries with the most common DNA and genes. In this record, the V and J calls reflect TCRdb's handling and not the investigators' own analysis. Across this sample there are fewer than 400,000 distinct CDR3 sequences, with around 20% seen only once. Clones ranked in the top ten supply 20% of the sample.

The time point label on this specimen signifies: persistent/refractory GD, antithyroid drugs over 5 years with positive TRAb. For both TCR sequencing and RNA sequencing, RNA was extracted from PBMCs using TRIzol. Graves' disease was diagnosed according to American Thyroid Association guidelines. The patients came from an endocrinology department in Xi'an, China. Each patient gave approximately 9.7 milliliters of peripheral blood, collected in an EDTA anticoagulant tube. PBMCs were isolated by Ficoll Paque Plus density gradient separation without further T cell sorting. An Agilent 2100 Bioanalyzer and agarose gel were used to check RNA quality, and a NanoDrop 2000 was used to measure RNA concentration. This clonotype has more than one count but fewer than ten. Its antigen remains unidentified. No base quality information exists; no much larger clone differs at one position. This TCR was recovered from a female donor with Graves disease. Sequenced material: peripheral blood mononuclear cells (PBMCs), taken when the disease was refractory, from a patient treated with antithyroid drugs.

The CDR3 is CASSFGRTGPSDGYTF. Here is the DNA: TGCGCCAGCAGCTTTGGGCGGACAGGCCCTTCTGATGGCTACACCTTC. The sequence links TRBV5-1 to TRBJ1-2; 7 junctional bases match TRBD1. Germline trimming: 2 bases from V, 6 bases from J; junction bases outside gene matches: 13. The CDR3 numbers 16 residues from cysteine through phenylalanine. Left in the record is the CDR3 DNA by itself, 48 bases read in frame from the first base. Based on the germline V gene, the CDR1 and CDR2 sequences are SGHRS and YFSETQ.